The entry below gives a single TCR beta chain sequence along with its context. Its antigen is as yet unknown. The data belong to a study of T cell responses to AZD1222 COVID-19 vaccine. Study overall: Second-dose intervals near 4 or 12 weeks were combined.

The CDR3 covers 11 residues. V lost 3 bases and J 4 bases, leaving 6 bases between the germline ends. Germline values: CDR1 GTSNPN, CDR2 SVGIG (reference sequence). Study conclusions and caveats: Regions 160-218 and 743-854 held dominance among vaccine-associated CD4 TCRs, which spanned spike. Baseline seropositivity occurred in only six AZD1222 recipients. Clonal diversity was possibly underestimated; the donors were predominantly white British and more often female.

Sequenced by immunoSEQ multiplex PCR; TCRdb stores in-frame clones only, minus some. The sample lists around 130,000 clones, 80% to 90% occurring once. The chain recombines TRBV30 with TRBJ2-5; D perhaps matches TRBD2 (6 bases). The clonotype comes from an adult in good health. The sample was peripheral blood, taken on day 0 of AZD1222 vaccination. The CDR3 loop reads CAWRGGETQYF. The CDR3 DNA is TGTGCCTGGAGGGGGGGAGAGACCCAGTACTTC. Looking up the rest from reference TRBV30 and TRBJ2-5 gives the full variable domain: SQTIHQWPATLVQPVGSPLSLECTVEGTSNPNLYWYRQAAGRGLQLLFYSVGIGQISSEVPQNLSASRPQDRQFILSSKKLLLSDSGFYLCAWRGGETQYFGPGTRLLVL.